One sample yielded the 10 T cell receptor beta chains listed below, sequenced in a study of radiotherapy plus CTLA-4 blockade in lung cancer. Measured with immunoSEQ multiplex PCR; TCRdb has only the in-frame clones, and not every one. The sample has about 43,000 clones, approximately 67% seen once. The sequencing used peripheral blood, collected from a patient treated with radiotherapy plus ipilimumab. The receptors here all came from a human donor with non-small cell lung cancer who had a partial response to radiotherapy plus ipilimumab.

V gene TRBV29-1 combines with J gene TRBJ1-2, with D possibly TRBD1 on 6 matching bases. The CDR3 consists of 13 residues. CDR1 and CDR2 (germline): SQVTM, ANQGSEA. V gave up 1 base and J gave up 3 bases, with 9 bases separating them. CDR3 coding DNA: TGCAGCGTTGAAGGAGACAGGTACTATGGCTACACCTTC. Its protein product is CSVEGDRYYGYTF. Combining the CDR3 with reference TRBV29-1 and TRBJ1-2 gives the whole variable domain SAVISQKPSRDICQRGTSLTIQCQVDSQVTMMFWYRQQPGQSLTLIATANQGSEATYESGFVIDKFPISRPNLTFSTLTVSNMSPEDSSIYLCSVEGDRYYGYTFGSGTRLTVV.

The chain employs TRBV27 and TRBJ1-2; 11 bases map to TRBD1. This CDR3 comprises 16 residues. CDR1 and CDR2 (germline): MNHEY, SMNVEV (reference sequence). The V and J ends lost 5 bases and 1 base, in that order; junction bases with no gene match: 6. CDR3 in DNA: TGTGCCAGCAGTCCATGGACAGGGGGCGATAACTATGGCTACACCTTC. Protein: CASSPWTGGDNYGYTF.

This clone was observed a handful of times. Other nucleotide sequences in the sample specify the same CDR3. The V call is TRBV2, the J call TRBJ1-1, with 7 positions matching TRBD1. V lost 3 bases, J lost 5 bases, and 3 bases stayed unmatched. This CDR3 spans 13 amino acids. Germline V gene sequence: CDR1 SNHLY, CDR2 FYNNEI. The CDR3 reads CASSENRGTEAFF. The DNA of the CDR3 is TGTGCCAGCAGTGAGAACAGGGGAACTGAAGCTTTCTTT.

In this sample, this clone turned up once. The V call is TRBV28, the J call TRBJ2-5; tentative D call: TRBD2 (6 bases). Germline V gene data show CDR1 as MDHEN and CDR2 as SYDVKM. V lost 1 base and J 3 bases, leaving 9 bases between the germline ends. The CDR3 is 14 amino acids. CDR3 in amino acids: CASSLLGGEETQYF. CDR3 in DNA: TGTGCCAGCAGTTTATTGGGGGGAGAAGAGACCCAGTACTTC. The whole variable domain, filled in from reference TRBV28 and TRBJ2-5, reads DVKVTQSSRYLVKRTGEKVFLECVQDMDHENMFWYRQDPGLGLRLIYFSYDVKMKEKGDIPEGYSVSREKKERFSLILESASTNQTSMYLCASSLLGGEETQYFGPGTRLLVL.

The CDR3 DNA reads TGTGCCAGCAGTTCAGGACTTTCGGGGGGGCCCCAGCATTTT. The encoded protein is CASSSGLSGGPQHF. V is TRBV27 and J is TRBJ1-5; the D gene is possibly TRBD1 (5 bases). CDR1 and CDR2 (germline): MNHEY, SMNVEV (reference sequence). This CDR3 has 14 amino acids. V lost 4 bases and J lost 9, with 16 bases in between.

The rearrangement links TRBV7-2 to TRBJ2-7, with 8 bases aligning to TRBD1. CDR1 and CDR2 from the germline V gene are SGHTA and FQGNSA. The V gene end was trimmed by 4 bases and the J gene end by 1 base; junction bases not matched to a gene: 9. This CDR3 has 16 residues. The CDR3, as DNA: TGTGCCAGCAGCTCGCGGGCCGGACAGGGATCCTACGAGCAGTACTTC. This translates into CASSSRAGQGSYEQYF.

There are a few counts of this clone. This chain joins TRBV7-6 and TRBJ2-3; no clear D. CDR3 length equals 12 residues. CDR1 SGHVS and CDR2 FNYEAQ come from the germline V gene. The germline V and J ends were trimmed by 2 bases and 4 bases, with 4 bases remaining between them. CDR3 DNA sequence: TGTGCCAGCAGCTTATTAGCAGATACGCAGTATTTT. Amino acids: CASSLLADTQYF.

The rearrangement joins TRBV27 to TRBJ1-1, with 7 bases fitting TRBD1. The germline V gene has CDR1 MNHEY and CDR2 SMNVEV (reference sequence). The J segment lost 7 bases and the V segment lost 6 bases, leaving 8 bases of the junction unmatched. This CDR3 spans 13 amino acids. The CDR3 sequence: CASRLGGGGEAFF. The CDR3 DNA follows: TGTGCCAGCAGGCTAGGAGGGGGCGGTGAAGCTTTCTTT.

V is TRBV30 and J is TRBJ2-1, with a weak D call TRBD1 (6 bases). Per the germline V gene, CDR1 is GTSNPN and CDR2 is SVGIG (reference sequence). This CDR3 is built from 15 residues. The V and J ends lost 2 bases and 8 bases respectively, with 19 bases between them. CDR3 nucleotide sequence: TGTGCCTGGAGTAGCCCCGTGGGACACGGATATGAGCAGTTCTTC. Amino acids: CAWSSPVGHGYEQFF.

There are many counts of this clone. Its ends do not fully match the called genes, so a read error is possible. This chain connects TRBV19 to TRBJ1-4; 8 positions match TRBD1. Germline values: CDR1 LNHDA, CDR2 SQIVND (reference sequence). This CDR3 has 14 amino acids. CDR3 bases: TGTGCCAGTAGTACTCCCGGACAGGGATCGGCGATCGCATTT. It is translated as CASSTPGQGSAIAF.